One sample yielded the 30 T cell receptor beta chains listed below, sequenced in a study of cytotoxic CD8 clonotypes in ibrutinib-treated CLL. The assay was immunoSEQ multiplex PCR, and TCRdb's table has in-frame clones only and misses some. Of 140,000 to 150,000 clones in the sample, 75% to 80% were seen once. The material was PBMCs, obtained after 24 months of ibrutinib treatment. The receptor source for this set is a human donor with chronic lymphocytic leukemia.

V is TRBV7-3 and J is TRBJ2-5; D gene uncertain. V was shortened by 2 bases and J by 0 bases, with 7 bases between the two germline ends. This CDR3 is 14 amino acids long. Germline loops: CDR1 SGHTA, CDR2 FQGTGA. The DNA for the CDR3 is TGTGCCAGCAGCTTAGGTGGGGACCAAGAGACCCAGTACTTC. Translated: CASSLGGDQETQYF.

The CDR3 is CASSLGQVGGETQYF. The CDR3 DNA reads TGTGCCAGCAGCTTGGGTCAGGTGGGGGGAGAGACCCAGTACTTC. The J gene is TRBJ2-5, the V gene TRBV5-8, with a tentative D call TRBD2 (6 bases). CDR1 SGHTS and CDR2 YDEGEE come from the germline V gene. The V and J ends lost 0 bases and 4 bases respectively, with 13 bases between them. This CDR3 comprises 15 residues.

The chain couples TRBV27 to TRBJ2-1; TRBD1 might be the D (6 bases). This CDR3 spans 18 amino acids. Looked up from germline, CDR1 is MNHEY and CDR2 is SMNVEV (reference sequence). V shed 1 base and J shed 4 bases, with 20 bases lying between them. CDR3 region: CASSLLGLDSTEYNEQFF. CDR3 DNA sequence: TGTGCCAGCAGTTTATTGGGCTTGGACAGCACGGAGTACAATGAGCAGTTCTTC.

The table lists this clone with a count of one. The chain joins TRBV9 to TRBJ2-7, with 9 bases that match TRBD2. The V gene end was trimmed by 4 bases and the J gene end by 5 bases; junction bases not matched to a gene: 7. Looked up from germline, CDR1 is SGDLS and CDR2 is YYNGEE. The CDR3 runs 14 residues. The CDR3 DNA follows: TGTGCCAGCAGCAACTGGACTAGCGCGGACGAGCAGTACTTC. Translating gives CASSNWTSADEQYF.

The chain employs TRBV7-2 and TRBJ2-7; 8 bases match TRBD2. This CDR3 is built from 16 residues. Trimming took 1 base from V and 2 from J; bases not matched to a gene: 7. In germline, CDR1 is SGHTA, CDR2 FQGNSA. The chain's CDR3 is CASSLGGPGGPYEQYF. CDR3 nucleotide sequence: TGTGCCAGCAGCTTAGGAGGGCCGGGGGGGCCCTACGAGCAGTACTTC.

The genes are TRBV2 and TRBJ2-3, with D tentatively TRBD2 (6 bases). CDR1 SNHLY and CDR2 FYNNEI come from the germline V gene. Between the trimmed V and J ends, which lost 5 bases and 5 bases, there was a span of 14 bases. The CDR3 has 14 residues. CDR3 sequence reads: CASSSTFGGDTQYF. The CDR3 coding sequence is TGTGCCAGCAGTTCCACGTTCGGGGGAGATACGCAGTATTTT.

On this clone itself: At one boundary the junction diverges from the germline segment, which might be a read error. The genes are TRBV7-7 and TRBJ1-6; a possible D gene is TRBD1 (6 bases). There are 14 residues in the CDR3. Germline loops: CDR1 SSHAT, CDR2 FNYEAQ (reference sequence). CDR3 DNA: TGTGCTAGCAGCCACCCCCAGGGGTTTTCACCCCTCCACTTT. It translates to CASSHPQGFSPLHF. Together with reference TRBV7-7 and TRBJ1-6, the CDR3 gives the full variable domain: GAGVSQSPRYKVTKRGQDVTLRCDPISSHATLYWYQQALGQGPEFLTYFNYEAQPDKSGLPSDRFSAERPEGSISTLTIQRTEQRDSAMYRCASSHPQGFSPLHFGNGTRLTVT.

The genes are TRBV19 and TRBJ1-1, with TRBD1 identical over 7 bases. Germline assignment: CDR1 LNHDA and CDR2 SQIVND (reference sequence). This CDR3 region has 13 residues. The V and J ends lost 1 base and 7 bases, in that order; junction bases with no gene match: 3. The CDR3: CASSIVRDSEAFF. In DNA, the CDR3 is TGTGCCAGTAGTATAGTCCGGGACAGTGAAGCTTTCTTT.

This chain connects TRBV13 to TRBJ2-7; no definite D call. The germline CDR1 and CDR2 sequences are PRHDT and FYEKMQ (reference sequence). This CDR3 is 14 amino acids long. Trimming pared 3 bases from V and 6 bases from J, leaving 15 bases between. The CDR3 is CASSFNPSSPEQYF. The CDR3, as DNA: TGTGCCAGCAGCTTTAACCCGAGTAGCCCCGAGCAGTACTTC.

CDR3 loop: CASSPGPGREQYF. DNA for the CDR3: TGTGCCAGCAGCCCTGGACCGGGCCGCGAGCAGTACTTC. V usage is TRBV28 and J usage is TRBJ2-7, with D uncertain. Trimming removed 6 bases from V and 6 bases from J, with 15 bases in between. CDR3 size: 13 residues. The germline CDR1 and CDR2 sequences are MDHEN and SYDVKM.

The J gene is TRBJ1-1, the V gene TRBV7-9; D is undetermined. V lost 3 bases and J 3 bases, leaving 14 bases between the germline ends. This CDR3 region has 15 residues. CDR1 and CDR2 from the germline V gene are SEHNR and FQNEAQ (reference sequence). Written as DNA, the CDR3 is TGTGCCAGCAGCTTGGTCCTGGGGAGGGACACTGAAGCTTTCTTT. This translates into CASSLVLGRDTEAFF.

The chain joins TRBV11-1 to TRBJ2-6, with 8 nucleotides matching TRBD1. The CDR3 is 18 residues long. Germline loops: CDR1 SGHAT, CDR2 FQDESV (reference sequence). The V and J ends lost 5 bases and 0 bases, in that order; junction bases with no gene match: 9. CDR3: CASSTRTGPSSGANVLTF. The CDR3, as DNA: TGTGCCAGCAGCACCCGGACAGGGCCTAGCTCTGGGGCCAACGTCCTGACTTTC.

V usage is TRBV7-2 and J usage is TRBJ2-3, with unresolved D. Germline CDR1 and CDR2: SGHTA and FQGNSA. V was cut by 1 base and J by 6 bases, with 8 bases left in between. This CDR3 has 13 amino acids. The CDR3, as DNA: TGTGCCAGCAGCTTAGTGGTGGGGGATACGCAGTATTTT. It translates to CASSLVVGDTQYF.

V gene TRBV29-1 combines with J gene TRBJ1-2; D remains unclear. From germline, CDR1 is SQVTM and CDR2 ANQGSEA. Trimming removed 7 bases at V and 3 bases at J, with 9 bases between. CDR3 length equals 11 residues. For the CDR3, the DNA is TGCAGCGCCATGGGCCACTATGGCTACACCTTC. This codes for CSAMGHYGYTF.

This chain joins TRBV5-4 and TRBJ2-3; a weak D match, TRBD2 (5 bases). The CDR3 contains 12 residues. V lost 4 bases and J 6 bases, leaving 9 bases between the germline ends. The germline gives CDR1 SGHNT, CDR2 YYREEE (reference sequence). CDR3 nucleotide sequence: TGTGCCAGCAGCCCCCGGGATGATACGCAGTATTTT. Its protein product is CASSPRDDTQYF.

This chain links TRBV5-6 with TRBJ1-2; the D gene is possibly TRBD1 (5 bases). CDR3 size: 13 residues. Germline V gene sequence: CDR1 SGHDT, CDR2 YYEEEE. Trimming took off 3 bases at V and 8 bases at J, with 14 bases between the two ends. CDR3 DNA sequence: TGTGCCAGCAGCTCCCGGACAAGAGGGGGCTACACCTTC. Translation gives CASSSRTRGGYTF.

This clone was observed many times. The chain recombines TRBV9 with TRBJ2-1; D gene uncertain. V shed 0 bases and J shed 8 bases, with 9 bases lying between them. The CDR3 is made up of 13 amino acids. Germline V gives CDR1 SGDLS, CDR2 YYNGEE. In DNA form, the CDR3 reads TGTGCCAGCAGCGTAGGGGTGGGCCATGAGCAGTTCTTC. Translation: CASSVGVGHEQFF.

This sequence joins TRBV4-3 and TRBJ2-5; 8 positions match TRBD2. J lost 5 bases, V lost 1 base, and 9 bases had no gene match. The CDR3 runs to 16 residues. Germline lookup yields CDR1 LGHNA and CDR2 YSLEER. CDR3 bases: TGCGCCAGCAGCCAAGTCGGGGGGGGCGACTCGGAGACCCAGTACTTC. Its translation is CASSQVGGGDSETQYF.

The V gene is TRBV18, the J gene TRBJ2-5; 7 nucleotides agree with TRBD2. V was pared by 3 bases and J by 2 bases, with 6 bases of the junction left unmatched. Germline V gene sequence: CDR1 KGHSH, CDR2 LQKENI. The CDR3 sequence is 15 residues long. The DNA for the CDR3 is TGTGCCAGCTCACCCCAACTAGCGCCGCAAGAGACCCAGTACTTC. As protein: CASSPQLAPQETQYF.

This sequence joins TRBV28 and TRBJ2-1; 8 bases map to TRBD2. Trimming removed 5 bases from V and 3 bases from J; junction bases left unmatched: 9. This CDR3 contains 16 residues. Germline CDR1 reads MDHEN; CDR2 reads SYDVKM. The CDR3 region has the DNA TGTGCCAGCAGTCCCCAACGGCTAGCGGGCTACAATGAGCAGTTCTTC. It encodes CASSPQRLAGYNEQFF. The entire variable domain, with the rest obtained from reference TRBV28 and TRBJ2-1, is as follows: DVKVTQSSRYLVKRTGEKVFLECVQDMDHENMFWYRQDPGLGLRLIYFSYDVKMKEKGDIPEGYSVSREKKERFSLILESASTNQTSMYLCASSPQRLAGYNEQFFGPGTRLTVL.

This sequence joins TRBV7-6 and TRBJ2-1, with a tentative D call TRBD2 (5 bases). V was trimmed by 1 base and J by 10 bases, leaving 17 bases between them. Per germline, CDR1 SGHVS and CDR2 FNYEAQ. The CDR3 loop spans 15 amino acids. CDR3 DNA: TGTGCCAGCAGCTTAGGGGGAGAACTAGAACCAGAGCAGTTCTTC. Translated, it gives CASSLGGELEPEQFF.

This clone has a handful of counts. This chain links TRBV7-8 with TRBJ1-2, with no clear D. Germline V gene lookup returns CDR1 SGHVS and CDR2 FQNEAQ. The CDR3 extends over 13 amino acids. Trimming cost V 5 bases and J 1 base, with 8 bases left between them. The CDR3 sequence: CASSADLNYGYTF. CDR3 nucleotides: TGTGCCAGCAGCGCAGACCTTAACTATGGCTACACCTTC.

V is TRBV20-1 and J is TRBJ2-7; D could derive from TRBD1 or TRBD2 (5 bases each). The germline V and J ends were trimmed by 6 bases and 6 bases, with 9 bases remaining between them. This CDR3 spans 10 amino acids. The germline V gene has CDR1 DFQATT and CDR2 SNEGSKA (reference sequence). Here the CDR3 reads CSAPGREQYF. In DNA, the CDR3 is TGCAGTGCCCCGGGACGCGAGCAGTACTTC.

The chain links TRBV7-9 to TRBJ2-1; D unresolved. The CDR3 is 16 amino acids. Germline lookup yields CDR1 SEHNR and CDR2 FQNEAQ (reference sequence). V shed 2 bases and J shed 6 bases, with 17 bases lying between them. The CDR3, as DNA: TGTGCCAGCAGCTTACGCCGTACAATCCTTTCCAATGAGCAGTTCTTC. Its translation: CASSLRRTILSNEQFF.

The chain carries TRBV7-9 and TRBJ1-4, with D possibly TRBD1 on 6 matching bases. V was cut by 4 bases and J by 7 bases, with 19 bases left in between. The CDR3 spans 16 residues. Germline CDR1 SEHNR, CDR2 FQNEAQ (reference sequence). The CDR3 DNA follows: TGTGCCAGCAGCTCCCCCCGGGGGGCTGAGGGTGAAAAACTGTTTTTT. Protein: CASSSPRGAEGEKLFF. Based on the CDR3 plus reference TRBV7-9 and TRBJ1-4, the full variable domain is DTGVSQNPRHKITKRGQNVTFRCDPISEHNRLYWYRQTLGQGPEFLTYFQNEAQLEKSRLLSDRFSAERPKGSFSTLEIQRTEQGDSAMYLCASSSPRGAEGEKLFFGSGTQLSVL.

V gene TRBV5-1 combines with J gene TRBJ2-1; possibly TRBD2 for D (5 bases). Trimming took 1 base from V and 9 from J, leaving 17 bases between them. Germline V gene sequence: CDR1 SGHRS, CDR2 YFSETQ. The CDR3 extends over 15 amino acids. The CDR3 DNA is TGCGCCAGCAGCTTGTCCGGGGATAGGTCGGTTGAGCAGTTCTTC. Residues: CASSLSGDRSVEQFF.

The sample holds a few counts of this clone. The chain combines TRBV5-1 with TRBJ2-7; no reliable D call. The CDR3 spans 15 residues. Germline V gene sequence: CDR1 SGHRS, CDR2 YFSETQ. The germline V and J ends were trimmed by 4 bases and 0 bases, with 14 bases remaining between them. The CDR3 DNA sequence: TGCGCCAGCAGCCAGAAACATGACTTCTCCTACGAGCAGTACTTC. It codes for CASSQKHDFSYEQYF.

V gene TRBV6-6 combines with J gene TRBJ2-7; D unclear. The CDR3 has 13 residues. V was trimmed by 5 bases and J by 7 bases, leaving 15 bases between them. Germline values: CDR1 MNHNY, CDR2 SVGAGI (reference sequence). The CDR3 DNA reads TGTGCCAGCAGTACCCTCGGCCCCTCTGAGCAGTACTTC. Protein: CASSTLGPSEQYF.

The rearrangement joins TRBV4-3 to TRBJ2-7, with 9 bases identical to TRBD1. The CDR3 extends over 17 amino acids. Trimming at V came to 3 bases and at J to 3 bases, leaving 12 bases not matched to a gene. Per germline, CDR1 LGHNA and CDR2 YSLEER. CDR3 DNA: TGCGCCAGCAGCCAGGGATGGGGGGGGACAGGGCGCTACGAGCAGTACTTC. Its translation: CASSQGWGGTGRYEQYF.

The genes are TRBV10-3 and TRBJ1-2, with D tentatively TRBD1 (5 bases). Germline CDR1 and CDR2: ENHRY and SYGVKD. Between the trimmed V and J ends, which lost 5 bases and 6 bases, there was a span of 13 bases. The CDR3 spans 13 residues. The CDR3 DNA reads TGTGCCATCAGTACGGGACTCACCGATGGCTACACCTTC. Protein sequence: CAISTGLTDGYTF.